These 18 T cell receptor beta chains were all obtained from the same sample, sequenced in a study of read filtering for tumor transcriptome and immune sequencing. From about 400 ng of RNA, a library with molecular barcoded alpha/delta and beta/gamma adaptors was made. MiXCR, run by TCRdb on the reads, gives a single entry per CDR3 protein. The table has about 40,000 distinct CDR3 sequences, approximately 12% seen once. Sequenced input: a population of CD138-negative cells sorted from bone marrow. These receptors all come from a donor at least 40 years old with multiple myeloma.

This clonotype was seen many times. V and J are TRBV11-2 and TRBJ2-3; a possible D gene is TRBD2 (6 bases). Trimming took off 4 bases at V and 9 bases at J, with 20 bases between the two ends. CDR1 and CDR2 (germline): SGHAT, FQNNGV. The CDR3 has 15 amino acids. CDR3 region: CASSSQPGEPVTQYF. In DNA, the CDR3 is TGTGCCAGCAGCTCCCAACCGGGGGAGCCGGTGACGCAGTATTTT.

This chain uses TRBV7-9 with TRBJ2-7; 10 nucleotides match TRBD1. This CDR3 spans 15 amino acids. Germline V gene lookup returns CDR1 SEHNR and CDR2 FQNEAQ (reference sequence). V was pared by 5 bases and J by 6 bases, with 10 bases of the junction left unmatched. CDR3 in DNA: TGTGCCAGCAGCGTAAGACAGGGGGCCCGCGGCGAGCAGTACTTC. Residues: CASSVRQGARGEQYF.

This clonotype was observed many times. The V call is TRBV28, the J call TRBJ2-5, with D maybe TRBD1 (5 bases). There are 13 residues in the CDR3. Germline V lookup: CDR1 MDHEN, CDR2 SYDVKM. V gave up 1 base and J gave up 5 bases, with 8 bases separating them. CDR3 in amino acids: CASSLFRVETQYF. The CDR3 region has the DNA TGTGCCAGCAGTTTATTCAGGGTTGAGACCCAGTACTTC.

At least ten counts were recorded for this clonotype. The gene calls are TRBV29-1 and TRBJ1-2, with TRBD1 as a possible D gene (6 bases). V dropped 4 bases and J dropped 3 bases, with 15 bases sitting between them. The CDR3 contains 14 residues. Germline CDR1 SQVTM, CDR2 ANQGSEA. CDR3 sequence (DNA): TGCAGCGTTGGCCCTAGACAGGAGCACTATGGCTACACCTTC. Protein: CSVGPRQEHYGYTF. The full variable domain, completed using reference TRBV29-1 and TRBJ1-2, is SAVISQKPSRDICQRGTSLTIQCQVDSQVTMMFWYRQQPGQSLTLIATANQGSEATYESGFVIDKFPISRPNLTFSTLTVSNMSPEDSSIYLCSVGPRQEHYGYTFGSGTRLTVV.

This clonotype has ten or more counts. The chain has TRBV29-1 and TRBJ1-1; D gene ambiguous. The CDR3 is 10 amino acids. Trimming cost V 7 bases and J 5 bases, with 8 bases left between them. The germline V gene encodes CDR1 SQVTM and CDR2 ANQGSEA. CDR3 amino acids: CSADRTEAFF. CDR3 DNA sequence: TGCAGCGCGGACCGGACTGAAGCTTTCTTT.

This clonotype has at least ten counts. The genes are TRBV27 and TRBJ2-1, with D possibly called TRBD1 or TRBD2 (7 bases each). CDR3 length: 15 residues. V was cut by 3 bases and J by 6 bases, with 15 bases left in between. CDR1 and CDR2 from the germline V gene are MNHEY and SMNVEV (reference sequence). The CDR3 nucleotides read TGTGCCAGCAGTTTGGGAGGGGGCGTTCGCAATGAGCAGTTCTTC. Residues: CASSLGGGVRNEQFF.

Judged by abundance, this clonotype is medium-sized. V gene TRBV15 combines with J gene TRBJ2-3; D might be TRBD1 or TRBD2, each matching 5 bases. Trimming left V 5 bases short and J 0 bases short, with 9 bases between. CDR1 is LNHNV, CDR2 YYDKDF, per germline (reference sequence). This CDR3 region has 14 residues. In DNA, the CDR3 is TGTGCCACCAGCGGGGGAAAAAGCACAGATACGCAGTATTTT. It encodes CATSGGKSTDTQYF.

This clonotype was seen repeatedly, ten times or more. The chain has TRBV5-6 and TRBJ2-1, with a weak D call TRBD2 (6 bases). CDR1 and CDR2 from the germline V gene are SGHDT and YYEEEE. Trimming removed 3 bases at V and 0 bases at J, with 10 bases between. This CDR3 spans 15 amino acids. This chain's CDR3 is CASSSLAVSYNEQFF. CDR3 DNA sequence: TGTGCCAGCAGCTCCTTAGCGGTCTCCTACAATGAGCAGTTCTTC. The full variable domain, completed using reference TRBV5-6 and TRBJ2-1, is DAGVTQSPTHLIKTRGQQVTLRCSPKSGHDTVSWYQQALGQGPQFIFQYYEEEERQRGNFPDRFSGHQFPNYSSELNVNALLLGDSALYLCASSSLAVSYNEQFFGPGTRLTVL.

Many counts were recorded for this clonotype. The rearrangement joins TRBV28 to TRBJ1-6; perhaps TRBD1 as D (6 bases). Germline V gene data show CDR1 as MDHEN and CDR2 as SYDVKM. This CDR3 is built from 15 residues. Trimming stripped 4 bases from V and 5 bases from J, with 12 bases between. CDR3 sequence: CASSSDTGNNSPLHF. CDR3 coding DNA: TGTGCCAGCAGTTCAGACACAGGGAATAATTCACCCCTCCACTTT.

The V call is TRBV3-1, the J call TRBJ1-1, with TRBD1 as a possible D gene (6 bases). Per the germline V gene, CDR1 is LGHDT and CDR2 is YNNKEL (reference sequence). There are 13 residues in the CDR3. V was clipped by 9 bases and J by 3 bases, with 14 bases between them. CDR3 sequence (DNA): TGTGCCAGTGGGGGGAAGGGGGACACTGAAGCTTTCTTT. It yields the protein CASGGKGDTEAFF.

With regard to this clonotype: A read error may explain this, as a much larger clone is one base away. The chain couples TRBV20-1 to TRBJ2-2; 8 nucleotides agree with TRBD2. Unmatched junction bases numbered 10, after V lost 7 bases and J lost 3 bases. Looked up from germline, CDR1 is DFQATT and CDR2 is SNEGSKA (reference sequence). The CDR3 consists of 15 residues. The CDR3 loop is CSVPTERGHTGELFF. The CDR3 DNA sequence: TGCAGTGTCCCTACCGAGCGGGGGCACACCGGGGAGCTGTTTTTT.

The gene calls are TRBV5-8 and TRBJ2-5; no clear D gene. This CDR3 is built from 14 residues. With 0 bases removed from V and 1 base from J, the gap between germline ends came to 7 bases. Germline V CDR1 and CDR2: SGHTS, YDEGEE. In DNA, the CDR3 is TGTGCCAGCAGCTTGGGCCACACCCAAGAGACCCAGTACTTC. Its translation is CASSLGHTQETQYF.

This clonotype was detected many times. The V gene is TRBV3-1, the J gene TRBJ1-1; no clear D. Germline CDR1 and CDR2: LGHDT and YNNKEL (reference sequence). The CDR3 contains 13 residues. V lost 3 bases, J lost 0 bases, and 5 bases lay in between. In DNA form, the CDR3 reads TGTGCCAGCAGCCAGGGCCTGAACACTGAAGCTTTCTTT. Its translation is CASSQGLNTEAFF.

At least ten counts were recorded for this clonotype. The chain combines TRBV15 with TRBJ1-2, with D unresolved. This CDR3 is built from 14 residues. Per the germline V gene, CDR1 is LNHNV and CDR2 is YYDKDF (reference sequence). V gave up 0 bases and J gave up 4 bases, with 9 bases separating them. CDR3 sequence (DNA): TGTGCCACCAGCAGAGATCCTGCCAGCTATGGCTACACCTTC. Protein product: CATSRDPASYGYTF.

Notes on this clonotype: Because it lacks the conserved phenylalanine or tryptophan at the end, this CDR3 is likely a read error. The genes are TRBV19 and TRBJ1-2; a possible D gene is TRBD1 (5 bases). Per germline, CDR1 LNHDA and CDR2 SQIVND (reference sequence). This CDR3 contains 11 residues. The V end lost 5 bases, the J end lost 9 bases, and 10 bases lay between the germline ends. The CDR3 DNA is TGTGCCAGTAGTGCGGGACGGAGCTACACCCTC. Translated, it gives CASSAGRSYTL.

As regards this clonotype: A much larger clone lies a single base off, so this may be a read error. The CDR3 ends on some other residue instead of the conserved phenylalanine or tryptophan, so this is likely a read error. No DNA is shown, since the ends of the CDR3 on it are uncertain; the CDR3 is the one TCRdb lists. The chain employs TRBV19 and TRBJ2-5; the D call TRBD1 from the table was never checked on the DNA. Germline CDR1 and CDR2: LNHDA and SQIVND (reference sequence). The CDR3 spans 12 amino acids, including both terminal residues. This CDR3 is CASTSPPSSGYL.

The gene calls are TRBV5-1 and TRBJ1-1, with a tentative D call TRBD1 (5 bases). CDR3 length: 13 residues. Trimming stripped 2 bases from V and 8 bases from J, with 13 bases between. Germline V gene lookup returns CDR1 SGHRS and CDR2 YFSETQ. The CDR3 DNA follows: TGCGCCAGCAGCTTTGGGACTTCTAAGGAAGCTTTCTTT. This translates into CASSFGTSKEAFF.

In this sample, this clonotype turned up many times. The rearrangement joins TRBV4-1 to TRBJ1-1; no clear D. Germline CDR1 reads MGHRA; CDR2 reads YSYEKL. The CDR3 loop spans 14 amino acids. Trimming shortened V by 3 bases and J by 3 bases, and 11 bases separated the two germline ends. CDR3 protein: CASSHAPRDTEAFF. CDR3 in DNA: TGCGCCAGCAGCCATGCTCCGAGGGACACTGAAGCTTTCTTT.